The 21 T cell receptor beta chains presented below share a single source sample, sequenced in a study of control samples from healthy donors and cancer patients. Repertoires were generated with immunoSEQ multiplex PCR, while TCRdb's copy carries only in-frame clones and drops some. The data hold about 150,000 clones, with around 90% observed a single time. Input material: blood. Source of these receptors: a man younger than 35 in good health.

The chain has TRBV18 and TRBJ1-4; a weak D match, TRBD1 (5 bases). From germline, CDR1 is KGHSH and CDR2 LQKENI. V lost 6 bases and J lost 8, with 16 bases in between. The CDR3 spans 14 residues. The CDR3: CASSPSWEGEKLFF. The CDR3 DNA reads TGTGCCAGCTCCCCAAGTTGGGAGGGGGAAAAACTGTTTTTT.

V is TRBV28 and J is TRBJ2-6; D might be TRBD1 (6 bases). The V gene's germline CDR1 is MDHEN and CDR2 SYDVKM. V was trimmed by 4 bases and J by 0 bases, leaving 10 bases between them. The CDR3 consists of 16 residues. The CDR3 loop reads CASSYRAYSGANVLTF. CDR3 bases: TGTGCCAGCAGTTACAGGGCCTACTCTGGGGCCAACGTCCTGACTTTC.

The chain is built from TRBV7-8 and TRBJ1-2; D gene unclear. The CDR3 covers 13 residues. The germline V gene encodes CDR1 SGHVS and CDR2 FQNEAQ. V was cut by 6 bases and J by 0 bases, with 8 bases left in between. CDR3 residues: CASSRTSNYGYTF. CDR3 sequence (DNA): TGTGCCAGCAGTAGAACTTCTAACTATGGCTACACCTTC.

The chain has TRBV6-5 and TRBJ2-2; D not certain. There are 11 residues in the CDR3. Trimming took off 7 bases at V and 8 bases at J, with 8 bases between the two ends. Per germline, CDR1 MNHEY and CDR2 SVGAGI. The CDR3 nucleotides read TGTGCCAGCACCCTAGGGGGGGAGCTGTTTTTT. Its protein is CASTLGGELFF.

The chain carries TRBV6-5 and TRBJ2-1, with 9 bases identical to TRBD1. The trim removed 5 bases at V and 7 bases at J, leaving 9 bases unmatched. The CDR3 has 15 amino acids. Germline CDR1 and CDR2: MNHEY and SVGAGI. This CDR3 reads CASSLQGALRNEQFF. CDR3 sequence (DNA): TGTGCCAGCAGTCTACAGGGGGCCTTGAGGAATGAGCAGTTCTTC.

The rearrangement links TRBV11-2 to TRBJ2-2; weak D call: TRBD1 (8 bases). Trimming cost V 1 base and J 2 bases, with 17 bases left between them. CDR1 and CDR2 (germline): SGHAT, FQNNGV. The CDR3 contains 18 residues. The CDR3 sequence: CASSLGNYRGGNTGELFF. Written as DNA, the CDR3 is TGTGCCAGCAGCTTAGGGAACTACAGGGGGGGAAACACCGGGGAGCTGTTTTTT. Looking up the rest from reference TRBV11-2 and TRBJ2-2 gives the full variable domain: EAGVAQSPRYKIIEKRQSVAFWCNPISGHATLYWYQQILGQGPKLLIQFQNNGVVDDSQLPKDRFSAERLKGVDSTLKIQPAKLEDSAVYLCASSLGNYRGGNTGELFFGEGSRLTVL.

The V call is TRBV7-2, the J call TRBJ1-1; possible D gene TRBD1, 5 bases. Deletions cut 0 bases from V and 1 base from J, with 9 bases between. The germline gives CDR1 SGHTA, CDR2 FQGNSA. The CDR3 covers 15 residues. The CDR3 region has the DNA TGTGCCAGCAGCTTAGCGGGGGATAAGAACACTGAAGCTTTCTTT. The encoded protein is CASSLAGDKNTEAFF.

The chain couples TRBV9 to TRBJ2-3, with TRBD1 identical over 9 bases. From germline, CDR1 is SGDLS and CDR2 YYNGEE. V lost 4 bases, J lost 1 base, and 4 bases stayed unmatched. This CDR3 spans 15 amino acids. The CDR3 nucleotides are TGTGCCAGCAGCCACCGGGACAGGGGCACAGATACGCAGTATTTT. It yields the protein CASSHRDRGTDTQYF.

The chain is built from TRBV28 and TRBJ1-4, with TRBD1 identical over 7 bases. Looked up from germline, CDR1 is MDHEN and CDR2 is SYDVKM. The CDR3 totals 15 residues. V was clipped by 6 bases and J by 8 bases; unmatched bases: 12. The CDR3 DNA reads as TGTGCCAGCAGCTCTCCAGGGGGGGGTGAAGAAAAACTGTTTTTT. It codes for CASSSPGGGEEKLFF.

V and J are TRBV4-3 and TRBJ2-1, with TRBD2 matching 11 bases. Germline V CDR1 and CDR2: LGHNA, YSLEER. The CDR3 length is 16 residues. Unmatched junction bases numbered 6, after V lost 0 bases and J lost 8 bases. The CDR3 region is CASSQETSGGRDEQFF. The CDR3 region has the DNA TGCGCCAGCAGCCAAGAAACTAGCGGGGGCAGGGATGAGCAGTTCTTC.

The chain has TRBV19 and TRBJ1-5, with D possibly matching TRBD1 (5 bases). With 6 bases removed from V and 6 bases from J, the gap between germline ends came to 12 bases. Germline V CDR1 and CDR2: LNHDA, SQIVND (reference sequence). This CDR3 comprises 13 residues. CDR3 residues: CASSSGSGQPQHF. The DNA for the CDR3 is TGTGCCAGTAGCTCAGGGTCGGGTCAGCCCCAGCATTTT.

This CDR3 reads CASSQDRGTQYF. CDR3 in DNA: TGTGCCAGCAGCCAAGACCGAGGTACGCAGTATTTT. J is TRBJ2-3 and V is TRBV3-1 (or the pseudogene TRBV3-2); D is unclear. The V end was cut by 0 bases, the J end by 8 bases, with 6 bases between. The length of the CDR3 is 12 residues. The V gene's germline CDR1 is LGHDT and CDR2 YNNKEL (reference sequence).

The gene calls are TRBV27 and TRBJ2-1; possibly TRBD2 for D (6 bases). This CDR3 region has 15 residues. V lost 6 bases to trimming and J lost 6 bases, with 18 bases between them. CDR1 and CDR2 (germline): MNHEY, SMNVEV (reference sequence). The CDR3 DNA reads as TGTGCCAGCAGGCTGGACTATCTTTCTCGCAATGAGCAGTTCTTC. Residues: CASRLDYLSRNEQFF.

This chain joins TRBV4-1 and TRBJ1-2; 10 positions match TRBD1. Losses at the gene ends were 1 base for V and 5 bases for J; bases not matched to a gene: 4. The CDR3 is 15 residues long. The germline V gene has CDR1 MGHRA and CDR2 YSYEKL. CDR3 sequence (DNA): TGCGCCAGCAGCCAAGCCGGGACAGGGGAATATGGCTACACCTTC. It yields the protein CASSQAGTGEYGYTF.

The rearrangement links TRBV6-1 to TRBJ1-2, with 9 bases aligning to TRBD1. The CDR3 consists of 14 residues. Looked up from germline, CDR1 is MNHNS and CDR2 is SASEGT. J lost 6 bases, V lost 3 bases, and 5 bases had no gene match. The CDR3 DNA sequence: TGTGCCAGCAGTGAGTTGGGGACAGGGAATGGCTACACCTTC. It is translated as CASSELGTGNGYTF.

The genes are TRBV18 and TRBJ1-6; TRBD1 might be the D (6 bases). The CDR3 totals 15 residues. CDR1 KGHSH and CDR2 LQKENI come from the germline V gene. V was clipped by 2 bases and J by 8 bases, with 13 bases between them. The chain's CDR3 is CASSPSGGSDSPLHF. CDR3 nucleotides: TGTGCCAGCTCACCAAGCGGGGGCTCGGATTCACCCCTCCACTTT. The entire variable domain, with the rest obtained from reference TRBV18 and TRBJ1-6, is as follows: NAGVMQNPRHLVRRRGQEARLRCSPMKGHSHVYWYRQLPEEGLKFMVYLQKENIIDESGMPKERFSAEFPKEGPSILRIQQVVRGDSAAYFCASSPSGGSDSPLHFGNGTRLTVT.

This clone was detected only a few times. J is TRBJ2-1 and V is TRBV9; 12 bases align to TRBD1. V shed 4 bases and J 9 bases; nucleotides not matched to a gene: 11. The CDR3 length is 16 residues. Germline V gives CDR1 SGDLS, CDR2 YYNGEE. The CDR3 is CASSLGTGGSRGEQFF. In DNA, the CDR3 is TGTGCCAGCAGCCTCGGGACAGGGGGCTCTAGGGGTGAGCAGTTCTTC.

This clone appeared once. Other DNA sequences of this sample code for an identical CDR3. V is TRBV7-2 and J is TRBJ2-1, with 14 bases identical to TRBD2. Germline-derived CDR1 and CDR2 are SGHTA and FQGNSA. This CDR3 is 15 amino acids long. Trimming at V came to 4 bases and at J to 6 bases, leaving 2 bases not matched to a gene. The chain's CDR3 is CASSSGLAGVNEQFF. CDR3 in DNA: TGTGCCAGCAGCTCGGGACTAGCGGGGGTCAATGAGCAGTTCTTC.

The chain joins TRBV5-6 to TRBJ1-2; TRBD1 might be the D (5 bases). V dropped 0 bases and J dropped 2 bases, with 5 bases sitting between them. The CDR3 extends over 13 amino acids. Germline values: CDR1 SGHDT, CDR2 YYEEEE. The CDR3 coding sequence is TGTGCCAGCAGCTTGGACAGGAACTATGGCTACACCTTC. Translated, it gives CASSLDRNYGYTF.

The V gene is TRBV4-2, the J gene TRBJ2-3; tentatively, D is TRBD1 (6 bases). V dropped 3 bases and J dropped 1 base, with 17 bases sitting between them. This CDR3 is built from 17 residues. CDR1 and CDR2 from the germline V gene are LGHNA and YNFKEQ. Here the CDR3 reads CASSHLTDRPRTDTQYF. CDR3 sequence (DNA): TGTGCCAGCAGCCATCTCACCGACAGGCCCCGCACAGATACGCAGTATTTT.

The rearrangement uses TRBV6-5 and TRBJ2-5, with a weak D call TRBD2 (5 bases). This CDR3 contains 14 residues. V was clipped by 8 bases and J by 0 bases, with 13 bases between them. CDR1 is MNHEY, CDR2 SVGAGI, per germline. CDR3 in amino acids: CASAAPGYQETQYF. CDR3 in DNA: TGTGCCAGCGCCGCGCCGGGGTACCAAGAGACCCAGTACTTC.